A selection of T cell receptor beta chains follows, all from one sample in a study of spatial heterogeneity in lung cancer. TCRdb re-called the 5' RACE reads with MiXCR, one entry per CDR3 protein. This sample has tens of thousands of distinct CDR3 sequences, with approximately 5.2% found just once. The input for sequencing was PBMCs, taken at surgery. The origin of the receptors is a female donor with early-stage non-small cell lung cancer. The CDR3 runs from the conserved cysteine through the conserved F or W. D genes are given only for firm matches. Only part of the rows carry a size: once, few, many, or a class if the clone is expanded.

cdr3_nt cdr3_aa d_call j_call v_call clone_size
TGTGCCAGCAGCCAAGGAGGGGTCGGAGGCTACGAGCAGTACTTC CASSQGGVGGYEQYF NA TRBJ2-7 TRBV4-2 many
TGTGCCAGCAGTTCACAGGTCCACCAGGAGAATTCACCCCTCCACTTT CASSSQVHQENSPLHF NA TRBJ1-6 TRBV12-3/TRBV12-4 many
TGCGCCAGCAGCTCCTCCGGGACTAGCGGGGGCCCGCTCTACGAGCAGTACTTC CASSSSGTSGGPLYEQYF TRBD2 TRBJ2-7 TRBV5-1 many
TGTGCCAGCAGCCAAGTTCGGGGGGCGCAGACTGAAGCTTTCTTT CASSQVRGAQTEAFF NA TRBJ1-1 TRBV4-2 many
TGTGCCAGCAGCCAAGGACAGGGACTAGCGGGGTTCAGCGAGCAGTACTTC CASSQGQGLAGFSEQYF TRBD2 TRBJ2-7 TRBV4-2 many
TGTGCCAGCAGTGAAGTGGGGCGTTGGGGCTACACCTTC CASSEVGRWGYTF NA TRBJ1-2 TRBV25-1 many
TGTGCCAGCAGTTTATCACAGGGGGCTCACACTGAAGCTTTCTTT CASSLSQGAHTEAFF TRBD1 TRBJ1-1 TRBV27 NA
TGCAGTGCTAGAGTCAGACGGCAGGGGCATAGCACAGATACGCAGTATTTT CSARVRRQGHSTDTQYF NA TRBJ2-3 TRBV20-1 many
TGTGCCAGCAGCACTCTGGGGACAGATCTCTATGGCTACACCTTC CASSTLGTDLYGYTF TRBD1 TRBJ1-2 TRBV6-5 NA
TGCAGTGCTAGCTGGACTAGCGGAAATAACAATGAGCAGTTCTTC CSASWTSGNNNEQFF TRBD2 TRBJ2-1 TRBV20-1 few
TGTGCCAGCAGCCCGTGGACAGGGGGAGGCACCGGGGAGCTGTTTTTT CASSPWTGGGTGELFF TRBD1 TRBJ2-2 TRBV11-1 many
TGCAGTGCTAGGACCGGGACAGGGGACTACGAGCAGTACTTC CSARTGTGDYEQYF TRBD1 TRBJ2-7 TRBV20-1 many
TGTGCCAGCAGATCGGGACTAGCCACCTACGAGCAGTACTTC CASRSGLATYEQYF TRBD2 TRBJ2-7 TRBV11-1 many
TGTGCCAGCAGCCCACAGGGTATTGAAAAACTGTTTTTT CASSPQGIEKLFF NA TRBJ1-4 TRBV28 many
TGTGCCAGCAGCCGAGAAGGGGCCTCTGGAAACACCATATATTTT CASSREGASGNTIYF NA TRBJ1-3 TRBV3-1 many
TGTGCCAGCGGATTAGCGGGGGGGCGCACGGGCATTCAGTACTTC CASGLAGGRTGIQYF TRBD2 TRBJ2-4 TRBV28 many
TGTGCTAGTGGCATTGTGGCTGGACTGAACAATGAGCAGTTCTTC CASGIVAGLNNEQFF NA TRBJ2-1 TRBV12-5 few
TGTGCCAGCAGCCCCAGACTAGCGGGTGACTCTGGGGCCAACGTCCTGACTTTC CASSPRLAGDSGANVLTF TRBD2 TRBJ2-6 TRBV3-1 many
TGTGCCAGCAGCACTTCGTATGGGGAGACCCAGTACTTC CASSTSYGETQYF NA TRBJ2-5 TRBV5-6 few
TGTGCCAGCAACGACGCCTCGACAGGGTTGATGTACAATGAGCAGTTCTTC CASNDASTGLMYNEQFF TRBD1 TRBJ2-1 TRBV7-9 many
TGTGCCAGCAGCTCCTCCCGACGGAATCCTGGAAACACCATATATTTT CASSSSRRNPGNTIYF NA TRBJ1-3 TRBV11-2 few
TGTGCCAGCAGCTTAGACAGGGGGCGAGTCATAACTGAAGCTTTCTTT CASSLDRGRVITEAFF TRBD1 TRBJ1-1 TRBV5-4 many
TGTGCCAGCAGCATAGGGGGACAGGTGAACACTGAAGCTTTCTTT CASSIGGQVNTEAFF TRBD1 TRBJ1-1 TRBV5-4 NA
TGTGCCAGCAGTGCCGGGGGCTATGGCTACACCTTC CASSAGGYGYTF NA TRBJ1-2 TRBV12-3/TRBV12-4 NA
TGTGCCAGCAGTTTGGTCGGGACTGCGGGGGTAGGTGAGCAGTTCTTC CASSLVGTAGVGEQFF TRBD2 TRBJ2-1 TRBV28 many
TGTGCCAGTAGTTCCAGGGAGGGGTCATCAGATACGCAGTATTTT CASSSREGSSDTQYF TRBD2 TRBJ2-3 TRBV19 NA
TGTGCCAGCAGCGTCGACAGGGCCAGGTCCTACGAGCAGTACTTC CASSVDRARSYEQYF TRBD1 TRBJ2-7 TRBV28 many
TGTGCCAGCAGCCAACGGGGGGTGCGCCGACCCGCTGAAGCTTTCTTT CASSQRGVRRPAEAFF NA TRBJ1-1 TRBV14 many
TGTGCCAGCAGCCAGGGGCGAGGCTACACCTTC CASSQGRGYTF NA TRBJ1-2 TRBV6-4 NA
TGTGCCAGCAGCGACTCGGTCAGCCTATCGAACACCGGGGAGCTGTTTTTT CASSDSVSLSNTGELFF NA TRBJ2-2 TRBV7-3 many
TGTGCCAGCAGCTCAGGGACAGGGGGCGGAGGATGGACCTACGAGCAGTACTTC CASSSGTGGGGWTYEQYF TRBD1 TRBJ2-7 TRBV5-6 many
TGTGCCAGCAGCCATGGACGGACACCTAGCACAGATACGCAGTATTTT CASSHGRTPSTDTQYF NA TRBJ2-3 TRBV7-9 many
TGTGCCAGCAGCCCCCGGGGCGGCGGGCCTGGAAACACCATATATTTT CASSPRGGGPGNTIYF NA TRBJ1-3 TRBV9 many
TGTGCCAGCAGTCGCCGGACAGGGGGGATGAACTTTATTGAGGCTTTCTTT CASSRRTGGMNFIEAFF TRBD1 TRBJ1-1 TRBV6-2/TRBV6-3 few
TGTGCCATCAGCTCCGTGGGGGACACCCTTAGTTACGAGCAGTACTTC CAISSVGDTLSYEQYF NA TRBJ2-7 TRBV10-3 medium-sized
TGTGCCAGCAGCTTCAGCGGGCGTAATTCACCCCTCCATTTT CASSFSGRNSPLHF NA TRBJ1-6 TRBV11-3 NA
TGTGCCACCAGGAGAGGGGAAGAAGCTTTCTTT CATRRGEEAFF NA TRBJ1-1 TRBV24-1 many
TGCAGCGTTGTGCCCGGCGGCACCGGGGAGCTGTTTTTT CSVVPGGTGELFF NA TRBJ2-2 TRBV29-1 many
TGTGCCAGCTATTCAGGTATAGCCCTCTCCTACGAGCAGTACTTC CASYSGIALSYEQYF NA TRBJ2-7 TRBV6-1 few
TGTGCCAGCAGCCCCGGGCCCCGGTTCGGGAGCAATCAGCCCCAGCATTTT CASSPGPRFGSNQPQHF NA TRBJ1-5 TRBV7-2 many
TGTGCCAGCAGCTTAGACCCCTATGGCTACACCTTC CASSLDPYGYTF NA TRBJ1-2 TRBV7-2 NA
TGTGCCAGCAGCTTGGGCAGCCAAGAGACCCAGTACTTC CASSLGSQETQYF NA TRBJ2-5 TRBV5-4 few
TGTGCCAGCAGTCCGCAGAGGCTCAACCGGGACAGGAGCACAGATACGCAGTATTTT CASSPQRLNRDRSTDTQYF TRBD1 TRBJ2-3 TRBV27 many
TGTGCCAGCGGTCCCCGCTACGAGCAGTACTTC CASGPRYEQYF NA TRBJ2-7 TRBV3-1 many
TGTGCCAGCTCCCGATCGGGGGGTGGGACTGAAGCTTTCTTT CASSRSGGGTEAFF NA TRBJ1-1 TRBV27 many
TGTGCCAGCAGCTTAGTCTTAGGGAACACTGAAGCTTTCTTT CASSLVLGNTEAFF NA TRBJ1-1 TRBV7-9 many
TGCAGCGTTGCAAACGGGGGCAGGGGCTACGAGCAGTACTTC CSVANGGRGYEQYF NA TRBJ2-7 TRBV29-1 NA
TGTGCCAGCAGACTACAGGATTATCAGCCCCAGCATTTT CASRLQDYQPQHF NA TRBJ1-5 TRBV2 many
TGTGCCAGCAGCTTCCGCCAGGGCGATGAGCAGTTCTTC CASSFRQGDEQFF NA TRBJ2-1 TRBV11-3 NA